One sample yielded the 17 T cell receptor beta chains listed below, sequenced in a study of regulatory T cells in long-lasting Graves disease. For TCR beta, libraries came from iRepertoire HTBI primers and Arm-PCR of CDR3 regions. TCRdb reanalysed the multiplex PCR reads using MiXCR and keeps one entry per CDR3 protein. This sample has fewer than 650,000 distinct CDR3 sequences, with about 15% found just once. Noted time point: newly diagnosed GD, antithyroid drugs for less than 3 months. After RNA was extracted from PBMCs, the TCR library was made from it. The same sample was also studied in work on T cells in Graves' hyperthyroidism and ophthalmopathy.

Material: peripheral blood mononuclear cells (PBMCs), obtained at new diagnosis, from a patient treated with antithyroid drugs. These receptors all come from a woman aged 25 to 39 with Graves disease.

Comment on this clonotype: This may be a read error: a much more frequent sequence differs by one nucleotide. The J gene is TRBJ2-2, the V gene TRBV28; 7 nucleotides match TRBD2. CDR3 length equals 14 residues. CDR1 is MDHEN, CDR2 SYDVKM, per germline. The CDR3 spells CASSELAPKWELSF. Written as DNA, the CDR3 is TGTGCCAGCAGTGAACTAGCGCCTAAATGGGAGCTGTCTTTT.

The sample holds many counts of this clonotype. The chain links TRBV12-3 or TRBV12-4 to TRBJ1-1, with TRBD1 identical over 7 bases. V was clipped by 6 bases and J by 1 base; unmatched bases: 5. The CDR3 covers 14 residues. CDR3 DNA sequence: TGTGCCAGCAGCCCGACAGGGCCGAACACTGAAGCTTTCTTT. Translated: CASSPTGPNTEAFF.

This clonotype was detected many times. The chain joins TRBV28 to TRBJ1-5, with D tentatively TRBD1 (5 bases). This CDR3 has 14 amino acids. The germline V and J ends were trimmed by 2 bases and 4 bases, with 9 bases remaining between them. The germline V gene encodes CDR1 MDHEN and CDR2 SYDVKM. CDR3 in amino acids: CASSLGAVNQPQHF. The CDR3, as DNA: TGTGCCAGCAGTTTAGGGGCAGTGAATCAGCCCCAGCATTTT.

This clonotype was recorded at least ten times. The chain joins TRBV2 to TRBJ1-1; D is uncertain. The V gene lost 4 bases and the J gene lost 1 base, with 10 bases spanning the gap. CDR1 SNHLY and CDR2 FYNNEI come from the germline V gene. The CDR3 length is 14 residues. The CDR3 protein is CASSGARENTEAFF. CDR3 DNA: TGTGCCAGCAGTGGAGCAAGAGAGAACACTGAAGCTTTCTTT.

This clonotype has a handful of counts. The CDR3 spells CASSYGQGASPLHF. Here the CDR3 DNA reads TGTGCCAGCAGTTACGGTCAGGGGGCTTCACCCCTCCACTTT. The rearrangement joins TRBV6-5 to TRBJ1-6; 8 nucleotides align to TRBD1. The ends lost 2 bases at V and 9 bases at J; junction bases unmatched: 3. Germline-derived CDR1 and CDR2 are MNHEY and SVGAGI. This CDR3 spans 14 amino acids.

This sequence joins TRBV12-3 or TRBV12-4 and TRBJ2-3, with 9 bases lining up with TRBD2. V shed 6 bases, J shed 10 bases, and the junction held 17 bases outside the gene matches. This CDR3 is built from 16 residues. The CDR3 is CASRPKRGVPPIPQYF. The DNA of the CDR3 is TGTGCCAGCAGACCCAAGCGGGGGGTTCCGCCAATCCCGCAGTATTTT.

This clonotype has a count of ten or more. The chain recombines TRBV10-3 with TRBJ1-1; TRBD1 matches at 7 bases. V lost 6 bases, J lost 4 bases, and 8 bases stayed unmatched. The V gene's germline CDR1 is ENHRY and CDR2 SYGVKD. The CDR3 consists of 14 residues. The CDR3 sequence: CAIRPTGLGTEAFF. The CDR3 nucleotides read TGTGCCATCAGACCGACAGGGCTGGGCACTGAAGCTTTCTTT.

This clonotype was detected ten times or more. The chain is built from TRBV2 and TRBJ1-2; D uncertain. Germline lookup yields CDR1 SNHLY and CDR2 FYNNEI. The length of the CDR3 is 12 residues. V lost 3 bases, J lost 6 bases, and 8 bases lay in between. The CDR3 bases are TGTGCCAGCAGTGAGGAGACCGATGGCTACACCTTC. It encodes CASSEETDGYTF.

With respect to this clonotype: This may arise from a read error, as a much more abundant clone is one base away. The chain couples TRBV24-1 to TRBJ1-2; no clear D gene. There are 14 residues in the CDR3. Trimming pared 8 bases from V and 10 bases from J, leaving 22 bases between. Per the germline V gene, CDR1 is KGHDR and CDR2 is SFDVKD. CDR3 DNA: TGTGCCACCAATGACCTTTCAAACGGCCCCGTCTACACCTTC. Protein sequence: CATNDLSNGPVYTF.

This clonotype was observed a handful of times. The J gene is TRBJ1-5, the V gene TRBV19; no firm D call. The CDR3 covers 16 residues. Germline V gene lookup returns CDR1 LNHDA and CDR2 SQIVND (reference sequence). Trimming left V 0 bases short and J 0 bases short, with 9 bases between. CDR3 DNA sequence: TGTGCCAGTAGTATAGATCGCGGGCTTAGCAATCAGCCCCAGCATTTT. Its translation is CASSIDRGLSNQPQHF.

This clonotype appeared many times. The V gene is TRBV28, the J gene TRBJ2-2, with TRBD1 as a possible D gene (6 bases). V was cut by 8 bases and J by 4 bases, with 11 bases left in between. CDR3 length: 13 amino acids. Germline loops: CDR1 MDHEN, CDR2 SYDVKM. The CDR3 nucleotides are TGTGCCAGCGCTCTCAGGGGCACCGGGGAGCTGTTTTTT. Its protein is CASALRGTGELFF. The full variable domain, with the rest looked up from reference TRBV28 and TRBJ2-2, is DVKVTQSSRYLVKRTGEKVFLECVQDMDHENMFWYRQDPGLGLRLIYFSYDVKMKEKGDIPEGYSVSREKKERFSLILESASTNQTSMYLCASALRGTGELFFGEGSRLTVL.

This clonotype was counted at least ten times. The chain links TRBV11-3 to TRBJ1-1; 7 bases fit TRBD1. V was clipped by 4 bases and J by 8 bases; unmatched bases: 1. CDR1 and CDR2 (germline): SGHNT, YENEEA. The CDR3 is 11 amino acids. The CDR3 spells CASSWGQEAFF. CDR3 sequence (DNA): TGTGCCAGCAGCTGGGGACAGGAAGCTTTCTTT.

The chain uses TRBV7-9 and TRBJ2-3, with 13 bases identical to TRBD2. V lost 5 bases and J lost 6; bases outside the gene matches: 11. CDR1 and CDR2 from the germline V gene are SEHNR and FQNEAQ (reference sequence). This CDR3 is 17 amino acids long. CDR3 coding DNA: TGTGCCAGCAGCATAAGAAAGACTAGCGGGAGGTATGATACGCAGTATTTT. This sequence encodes CASSIRKTSGRYDTQYF.

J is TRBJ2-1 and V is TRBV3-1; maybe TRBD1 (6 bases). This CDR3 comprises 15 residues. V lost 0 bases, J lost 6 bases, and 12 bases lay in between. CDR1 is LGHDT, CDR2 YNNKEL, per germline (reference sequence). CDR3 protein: CASSQEGLGGNEQFF. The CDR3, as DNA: TGTGCCAGCAGCCAAGAGGGGCTAGGGGGCAATGAGCAGTTCTTC.

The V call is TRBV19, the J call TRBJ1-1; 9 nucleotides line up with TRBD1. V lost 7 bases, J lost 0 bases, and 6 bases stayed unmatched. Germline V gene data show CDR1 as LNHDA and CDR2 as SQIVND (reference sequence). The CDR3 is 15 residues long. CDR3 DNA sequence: TGTGCCAGTAAGCTACAGGGGGCGGTGAACACTGAAGCTTTCTTT. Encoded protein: CASKLQGAVNTEAFF.

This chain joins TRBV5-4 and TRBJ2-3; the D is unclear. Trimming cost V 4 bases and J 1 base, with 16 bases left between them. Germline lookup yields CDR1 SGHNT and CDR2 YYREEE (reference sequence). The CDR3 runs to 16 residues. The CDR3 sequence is CASSVRLSEGTDTQYF. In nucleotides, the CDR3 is TGTGCCAGCAGCGTTCGACTGTCAGAGGGCACAGATACGCAGTATTTT.

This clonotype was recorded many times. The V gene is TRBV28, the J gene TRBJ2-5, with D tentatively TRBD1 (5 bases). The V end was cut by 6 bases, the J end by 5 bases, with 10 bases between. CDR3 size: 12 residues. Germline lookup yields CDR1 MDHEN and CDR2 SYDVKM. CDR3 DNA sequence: TGTGCCAGCAGACATGACAGCGAGACCCAGTACTTC. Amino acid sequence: CASRHDSETQYF.